The 27 T cell receptor beta chains in this list originate from one sample, sequenced in a study of monozygotic twins with inflammatory bowel disease. For each CDR3 protein, TCRdb gives one entry from its re-call of the 5' RACE reads, without DNA. The listing records 300,000 to 350,000 distinct CDR3 sequences. Sequencing used blood. The receptor set was obtained from a human donor with ulcerative colitis or Crohn's disease, or a healthy co-twin of an affected twin (not recorded which).

The V call is TRBV9, the J call TRBJ2-3. The CDR3 has 14 residues. Germline V gene lookup returns CDR1 SGDLS and CDR2 YYNGEE. The CDR3 here is CASSVSGSTDTQYF.

The V gene is TRBV20-1, the J gene TRBJ1-1; TCRdb selects TRBD1, and the lack of DNA leaves this call unchecked. Per the germline V gene, CDR1 is DFQATT and CDR2 is SNEGSKA (reference sequence). The length of the CDR3 is 14 residues. CDR3 region: CSASSQGGNTEAFF.

J is TRBJ1-1 and V is TRBV10-3. From germline, CDR1 is ENHRY and CDR2 SYGVKD. The CDR3 consists of 14 residues. CDR3 sequence: CAISEIRVNTEAFF.

V usage is TRBV25-1 and J usage is TRBJ2-5; TCRdb returns TRBD1, unconfirmable since there is no DNA. The germline V gene has CDR1 MGHDK and CDR2 SYGVNS. This CDR3 is built from 15 residues. CDR3 loop: CASSESDQGWETQYF.

V and J are TRBV5-1 and TRBJ2-1; with no DNA, the TCRdb D assignment of TRBD1 cannot be verified. The CDR3 is 17 amino acids. Germline loops: CDR1 SGHRS, CDR2 YFSETQ. CDR3 loop: CASGGQVKPSSYNEQFF.

The chain combines TRBV5-5 with TRBJ1-1. Looked up from germline, CDR1 is SGHKS and CDR2 is YYEKEE (reference sequence). CDR3 length equals 12 residues. This chain's CDR3 is CASSFFGREAFF.

The chain joins TRBV20-1 to TRBJ1-2; as DNA is missing, the TRBD1 call by TCRdb cannot be tested. CDR1 and CDR2 from the germline V gene are DFQATT and SNEGSKA (reference sequence). The CDR3 is 17 amino acids. CDR3 region: CSAISPGQASRSGGYTF.

This rearrangement joins TRBV6-5 to TRBJ2-2. The germline gives CDR1 MNHEY, CDR2 SVGAGI. The CDR3 consists of 15 residues. This CDR3 reads CASSYGWGNTGELFF.

V gene TRBV28 combines with J gene TRBJ1-2. CDR3 length: 11 amino acids. The germline gives CDR1 MDHEN, CDR2 SYDVKM. CDR3 region: CASISRRGYTF.

The CDR3 loop reads CASSLAGAYGYTF. The chain is built from TRBV27 and TRBJ1-2; TCRdb calls TRBD1, which cannot be checked without DNA. Germline lookup yields CDR1 MNHEY and CDR2 SMNVEV (reference sequence). CDR3 length: 13 residues.

This rearrangement joins TRBV20-1 to TRBJ2-7; lacking DNA, the TRBD2 call made by TCRdb goes unchecked. The CDR3 extends over 15 amino acids. Per germline, CDR1 DFQATT and CDR2 SNEGSKA (reference sequence). CDR3 region: CSARVMGSVEGEQYF.

The chain combines TRBV10-3 with TRBJ1-2; TCRdb lists TRBD1, though no DNA is available to test this call. The CDR3 spans 15 residues. Germline V CDR1 and CDR2: ENHRY, SYGVKD. The CDR3 loop is CAITEAGSFNYGYTF.

The chain recombines TRBV15 with TRBJ2-1; there is no DNA to check the TCRdb D call of TRBD2. The CDR3 is 16 residues long. Germline V gives CDR1 LNHNV, CDR2 YYDKDF (reference sequence). This CDR3 reads CATSRGLAGIGNEQFF.

The chain joins TRBV4-2 to TRBJ2-1; TCRdb proposes TRBD1, but this gene call is untestable without DNA. Germline V gene data show CDR1 as LGHNA and CDR2 as YNFKEQ. The length of the CDR3 is 13 residues. The CDR3: CASSPGGIGEQFF.

This sequence joins TRBV20-1 and TRBJ1-2; without DNA, the TCRdb call of TRBD1 cannot be checked. Germline-derived CDR1 and CDR2 are DFQATT and SNEGSKA (reference sequence). The CDR3 spans 14 residues. The CDR3 sequence is CSARPTGPNYGYTF.

This chain links TRBV6-5 with TRBJ1-2; the TRBD1 assignment by TCRdb is unverifiable without DNA. This CDR3 region has 12 residues. Germline assignment: CDR1 MNHEY and CDR2 SVGAGI. CDR3 residues: CASRRSRGGYTF.

This rearrangement joins TRBV5-1 to TRBJ2-3; TCRdb proposes TRBD2, but this gene call is untestable without DNA. The length of the CDR3 is 15 residues. Germline-derived CDR1 and CDR2 are SGHRS and YFSETQ. CDR3 sequence: CASSSSGTSGDTQYF. Full variable domain (rest looked up from reference TRBV5-1 and TRBJ2-3): KAGVTQTPRYLIKTRGQQVTLSCSPISGHRSVSWYQQTPGQGLQFLFEYFSETQRNKGNFPGRFSGRQFSNSRSEMNVSTLELGDSALYLCASSSSGTSGDTQYFGPGTRLTVL.

The genes are TRBV5-1 and TRBJ2-2. The germline gives CDR1 SGHRS, CDR2 YFSETQ. The CDR3 totals 15 residues. The CDR3 region is CASSLAGANTGELFF. The entire variable domain, with the rest obtained from reference TRBV5-1 and TRBJ2-2, is as follows: KAGVTQTPRYLIKTRGQQVTLSCSPISGHRSVSWYQQTPGQGLQFLFEYFSETQRNKGNFPGRFSGRQFSNSRSEMNVSTLELGDSALYLCASSLAGANTGELFFGEGSRLTVL.

The V call is TRBV7-9, the J call TRBJ2-1; TCRdb selects TRBD2, and the lack of DNA leaves this call unchecked. Germline V gives CDR1 SEHNR, CDR2 FQNEAQ (reference sequence). The CDR3 runs 14 residues. The CDR3 loop is CASQFMGGPNEQFF. The whole variable domain, filled in from reference TRBV7-9 and TRBJ2-1, reads DTGVSQNPRHKITKRGQNVTFRCDPISEHNRLYWYRQTLGQGPEFLTYFQNEAQLEKSRLLSDRFSAERPKGSFSTLEIQRTEQGDSAMYLCASQFMGGPNEQFFGPGTRLTVL.

V and J are TRBV20-1 and TRBJ2-7; TCRdb's D call, TRBD1, is unchecked because there is no DNA. Germline lookup yields CDR1 DFQATT and CDR2 SNEGSKA (reference sequence). This CDR3 region has 14 residues. The CDR3: CSAEDGLRIGEQYF.

The rearrangement links TRBV15 to TRBJ2-1. The CDR3 is 16 residues long. Germline lookup yields CDR1 LNHNV and CDR2 YYDKDF (reference sequence). The CDR3 reads CATSRDSPSSYNEQFF.

V usage is TRBV5-1 and J usage is TRBJ2-2. Germline CDR1 SGHRS, CDR2 YFSETQ. The CDR3 consists of 12 residues. The chain's CDR3 is CASSRSTGELFF.

The chain carries TRBV18 and TRBJ1-1; TCRdb reports TRBD1, a call that lacks DNA to check it against. The CDR3 covers 14 residues. Germline V gives CDR1 KGHSH, CDR2 LQKENI. The CDR3 reads CASSLRTGGDSAFF.

The chain links TRBV5-1 to TRBJ2-7. Germline V gives CDR1 SGHRS, CDR2 YFSETQ. The CDR3 runs to 13 residues. The CDR3 protein is CASSLELGYEQYF.

This sequence joins TRBV5-5 and TRBJ2-2; TCRdb selects TRBD2, and the lack of DNA leaves this call unchecked. The CDR3 covers 16 residues. Germline V lookup: CDR1 SGHKS, CDR2 YYEKEE (reference sequence). The CDR3 loop is CASSRASGPRGGELFF.

The gene calls are TRBV6-1 and TRBJ2-7; the D gene TCRdb calls, TRBD1, cannot be checked with no DNA. This CDR3 is built from 15 residues. Germline CDR1 and CDR2: MNHNS and SASEGT. This CDR3 is CASSRYPQGPYEQYF.

The V and J genes are TRBV5-1 and TRBJ2-1; the D gene TCRdb calls, TRBD2, cannot be checked with no DNA. From germline, CDR1 is SGHRS and CDR2 YFSETQ. The length of the CDR3 is 15 residues. CDR3: CASSFASGRAGEQFF.